This entry lists 18 T cell receptor beta chains sequenced from one sample in a study of T cells in Graves' hyperthyroidism and ophthalmopathy. RNA transcripts provided the source from which TCR beta CDR3 regions were amplified. HTBI primers were the set used in a first-round RT-PCR of the TCR CDR3. TCRdb re-analysed the multiplex PCR reads in MiXCR, keeping a single row per CDR3 protein. The table shows hundreds of thousands of distinct CDR3 sequences, with about 14% occurring only once. Material: blood. The receptors were sampled from a woman in her twenties or thirties with Graves' hyperthyroidism that later progressed to Graves' ophthalmopathy.

This clonotype was counted at least ten times. The chain employs TRBV12-3 or TRBV12-4 and TRBJ1-2; D ambiguous. V gave up 3 bases and J gave up 4 bases, with 15 bases separating them. The CDR3 is 15 residues long. This CDR3 reads CASSFGAGQSYGYTF. CDR3 bases: TGTGCCAGCAGTTTCGGTGCTGGTCAGAGCTATGGCTACACCTTC.

This clonotype has ten or more counts. V is TRBV7-3 and J is TRBJ2-2, with 7 positions matching TRBD1. From germline, CDR1 is SGHTA and CDR2 FQGTGA. This CDR3 has 19 residues. With 5 bases clipped from V and 0 bases from J, the junction kept 15 bases outside the gene matches. The CDR3 is CASSASGQIRIANTGELFF. CDR3 coding DNA: TGTGCCAGCAGCGCTTCGGGACAGATACGTATCGCGAACACCGGGGAGCTGTTTTTT.

This clonotype was observed at least ten times. CDR3 protein: CASSRDSPNEQYF. CDR3 in DNA: TGTGCCAGCAGTCGGGACAGTCCTAACGAGCAGTACTTC. The chain combines TRBV12-3 or TRBV12-4 with TRBJ2-7; 7 positions agree with TRBD1. CDR3 length: 13 amino acids. J gave up 5 bases and V 5 bases, and 6 bases lay outside the gene matches.

This clonotype was observed at least ten times. CDR3 residues: CATSDPPVVNGYTF. The DNA for the CDR3 is TGTGCCACCAGTGATCCCCCGGTGGTGAATGGCTACACCTTC. V gene TRBV24-1 combines with J gene TRBJ1-2; D uncertain. Trimming shortened V by 3 bases and J by 6 bases, and 13 bases separated the two germline ends. The CDR3 consists of 14 residues. Germline-derived CDR1 and CDR2 are KGHDR and SFDVKD.

The sample holds many counts of this clonotype. The chain uses TRBV2 and TRBJ1-4; the D is unclear. The CDR3 is made up of 15 amino acids. V lost 2 bases, J lost 7 bases, and 14 bases lay in between. Looked up from germline, CDR1 is SNHLY and CDR2 is FYNNEI. The CDR3 DNA sequence: TGTGCCAGCAGTGAATCAACTATTCCATTTGAAAAACTGTTTTTT. This encodes CASSESTIPFEKLFF. Full variable domain (outside the CDR3, taken from reference TRBV2 and TRBJ1-4): EPEVTQTPSHQVTQMGQEVILRCVPISNHLYFYWYRQILGQKVEFLVSFYNNEISEKSEIFDDQFSVERPDGSNFTLKIRSTKLEDSAMYFCASSESTIPFEKLFFGSGTQLSVL.

The table lists this clonotype with many counts. The rearrangement uses TRBV27 and TRBJ2-5, with 7 bases aligning to TRBD2. After removal of 8 bases from V and 1 base from J, the junction contained 7 bases not matched to a gene. The CDR3 contains 14 residues. Germline CDR1 and CDR2: MNHEY and SMNVEV (reference sequence). CDR3 loop: CASLSGGPQETQYF. In nucleotides, the CDR3 is TGTGCCAGCCTCTCGGGAGGTCCCCAAGAGACCCAGTACTTC.

This clonotype occurred many times. The V gene is TRBV2, the J gene TRBJ2-2; D remains unclear. The CDR3 contains 11 residues. The germline V gene has CDR1 SNHLY and CDR2 FYNNEI. Trimming left V 1 base short and J 10 bases short, with 4 bases between. The CDR3 reads CASSEVVELFF. DNA for the CDR3: TGTGCCAGCAGTGAAGTTGTGGAGCTGTTTTTT.

The chain employs TRBV7-9 and TRBJ2-1; unclear D gene. Germline V lookup: CDR1 SEHNR, CDR2 FQNEAQ (reference sequence). V gave up 1 base and J gave up 10 bases, with 11 bases separating them. CDR3 length: 13 amino acids. Written as DNA, the CDR3 is TGTGCCAGCAGCTTAGGCGACGCCCCCGAGCAGTTCTTC. Residues: CASSLGDAPEQFF.

This clonotype came up many times. V usage is TRBV7-6 and J usage is TRBJ2-2; D perhaps matches TRBD1 (6 bases). V lost 4 bases to trimming and J lost 7 bases, with 13 bases between them. The CDR3 sequence is 14 residues long. Looked up from germline, CDR1 is SGHVS and CDR2 is FNYEAQ. The CDR3 DNA sequence: TGTGCCAGCAGCTCAATCCAGGGGTACGGGGAGCTGTTTTTT. This encodes CASSSIQGYGELFF.

This clonotype was observed at least ten times. The chain links TRBV4-1 to TRBJ1-1, with D uncertain. Trimming removed 3 bases from V and 3 bases from J, with 5 bases in between. Germline assignment: CDR1 MGHRA and CDR2 YSYEKL. This CDR3 region has 12 residues. The CDR3 DNA sequence: TGCGCCAGCAGCCATACCGACACTGAAGCTTTCTTT. Translation: CASSHTDTEAFF.

The V and J genes are TRBV6-1 and TRBJ2-7, with TRBD2 matching over 11 bases. This CDR3 has 18 amino acids. V gave up 5 bases and J gave up 2 bases; unmatched junction bases: 14. Germline CDR1 and CDR2: MNHNS and SASEGT. The CDR3: CASSPTPLTSGITYEQYF. The CDR3 coding sequence is TGTGCCAGCAGTCCAACCCCCTTGACTAGCGGGATTACCTACGAGCAGTACTTC.

This clonotype was seen repeatedly, ten times or more. The chain combines TRBV2 with TRBJ1-2, with 7 bases identical to TRBD1. This CDR3 has 13 residues. With V trimmed by 9 bases and J by 6 bases, 10 bases remained unmatched. Looked up from germline, CDR1 is SNHLY and CDR2 is FYNNEI. CDR3 sequence (DNA): TGTGCCAGGCGGGATACAGGGGCCCATGGCTACACCTTC. It yields the protein CARRDTGAHGYTF. Full variable domain (rest looked up from reference TRBV2 and TRBJ1-2): EPEVTQTPSHQVTQMGQEVILRCVPISNHLYFYWYRQILGQKVEFLVSFYNNEISEKSEIFDDQFSVERPDGSNFTLKIRSTKLEDSAMYFCARRDTGAHGYTFGSGTRLTVV.

This clonotype was detected ten times or more. V is TRBV11-2 and J is TRBJ1-2; 7 nucleotides match TRBD1. This CDR3 contains 16 residues. Germline trimming cut 4 bases from V and 4 bases from J; bases unmatched to any gene: 12. The germline CDR1 and CDR2 sequences are SGHAT and FQNNGV. The DNA of the CDR3 is TGTGCCAGCAGCTCCCTGAGACAGGGTATAAGCTATGGCTACACCTTC. Residues: CASSSLRQGISYGYTF. The whole variable domain, remainder taken from reference TRBV11-2 and TRBJ1-2, is EAGVAQSPRYKIIEKRQSVAFWCNPISGHATLYWYQQILGQGPKLLIQFQNNGVVDDSQLPKDRFSAERLKGVDSTLKIQPAKLEDSAVYLCASSSLRQGISYGYTFGSGTRLTVV.

Many counts were recorded for this clonotype. V usage is TRBV27 and J usage is TRBJ1-4, with D possibly matching TRBD1 (6 bases). The length of the CDR3 is 15 residues. V dropped 6 bases and J dropped 6 bases, with 17 bases sitting between them. Germline assignment: CDR1 MNHEY and CDR2 SMNVEV (reference sequence). CDR3 DNA sequence: TGTGCCAGCAGCCAACTTAAGGGGGGGGATGAAAAACTGTTTTTT. Translating gives CASSQLKGGDEKLFF.

In DNA, the CDR3 is TGTGCCAGCAGCTTAGGCCCAGGAGGTCCCACTGAAGCTTTCTTT. It is translated as CASSLGPGGPTEAFF. V is TRBV7-6 and J is TRBJ1-1; D is unclear. V lost 1 base and J lost 4, with 13 bases in between. The CDR3 extends over 15 amino acids. CDR1 is SGHVS, CDR2 FNYEAQ, per germline.

This clonotype was observed at least ten times. The CDR3 protein is CATVTRSYVLTF. The CDR3 DNA reads TGTGCCACCGTTACAAGGAGTTACGTCCTGACTTTC. The rearrangement uses TRBV11-2 and TRBJ2-6; D unclear. The CDR3 covers 12 residues. Deletions cut 10 bases from V and 11 bases from J, with 15 bases between. Germline CDR1 SGHAT, CDR2 FQNNGV.

This clonotype has at least ten counts. The CDR3 is CATSDPTDGATKNIQYF. In nucleotides, the CDR3 is TGTGCCACCAGTGATCCCACGGACGGAGCCACCAAAAACATTCAGTACTTC. This chain links TRBV24-1 with TRBJ2-4; the D is unclear. This CDR3 region has 17 residues. Trimming cost V 3 bases and J 2 bases, with 16 bases left between them. Per the germline V gene, CDR1 is KGHDR and CDR2 is SFDVKD.

In the case of this clonotype: A read error may be the cause here, since a much bigger clone is one base away. The chain combines TRBV9 with TRBJ1-1; no clear D gene. Trimming removed 0 bases at V and 3 bases at J, with 12 bases between. The CDR3 is made up of 15 amino acids. Germline assignment: CDR1 SGDLS and CDR2 YYNGEE. The CDR3 nucleotides are TGTGCCAGCAGCGTAGGCCCGACTTCGGACACTGAAGCTTTCTTT. Residues: CASSVGPTSDTEAFF.